This T cell receptor beta chain was captured by sequencing in a study of Ad26.COV2.S vaccination and SARS-CoV-2 variants. Study-level background: Within the COV1001 Ad26.COV2.S trial arm, the donor was enrolled. Dosing was one shot or two shots 56 days apart.

The method was immunoSEQ multiplex PCR; TCRdb's version includes in-frame clones alone and lacks a portion of them. The table lists about 680,000 clones, more than 70% of them singletons. The treatment was: roughly 18 received Ad26.COV2.S at low or high dose, single or two shots; several received placebo; per-sample allocation not given. Day 63 after the first injection of vaccine or placebo was the sampling time. The specimen was peripheral blood, collected in a trial of Ad26.COV2.S vaccine versus placebo. The receptor was isolated from a person aged 18-65 years who received the Ad26.COV2.S COVID-19 vaccine or a placebo.

The CDR3 DNA reads as TGTGCCTGGAGTGTAAGAGCCCAGGGTGGCTACACCTTC. This sequence encodes CAWSVRAQGGYTF. The chain employs TRBV30 and TRBJ1-2, with D perhaps TRBD1 (5 bases). CDR3 length equals 13 residues. Trimming stripped 0 bases from V and 7 bases from J, with 12 bases between. CDR1 GTSNPN and CDR2 SVGIG come from the germline V gene (reference sequence). The full variable domain, rest sourced from reference TRBV30 and TRBJ1-2, is SQTIHQWPATLVQPVGSPLSLECTVEGTSNPNLYWYRQAAGRGLQLLFYSVGIGQISSEVPQNLSASRPQDRQFILSSKKLLLSDSGFYLCAWSVRAQGGYTFGSGTRLTVV.